The 8 T cell receptor beta chains presented below share a single source sample, sequenced in a study of cytomegalovirus exposure and HLA in healthy donors (dated 2017 in TCRdb). Receptor libraries were prepared by the immunoSEQ multiplex PCR assay. For the multiplex PCR, a mixture combining 60 forward primers for TCR Vbeta segments and 13 reverse primers for TCR Jbeta segments was used. TCRdb stores this immuneACCESS table with in-frame sequences only. Part of the clones is absent; in the studies checked, under half of the shortfall reflects unresolved V genes, and no reason is known for the rest. The sample table contains 150,000 to 200,000 clones; only one count was recorded for approximately 80% of them. In total, the top ten clones hold nearly 8.5% of the sample. Sequences were obtained from PBMCs. These receptors all come from a male donor in good health and CMV-seropositive.

The chain carries TRBV5-4 and TRBJ2-2, with D possibly being TRBD2 (7 bases). This CDR3 has 16 amino acids. Trimming removed 1 base at V and 1 base at J, with 11 bases between. Germline V lookup: CDR1 SGHNT, CDR2 YYREEE (reference sequence). DNA for the CDR3: TGTGCCAGCAGCTTGAGGGGGGGGCTGAACACCGGGGAGCTGTTTTTT. Its translation: CASSLRGGLNTGELFF. Full variable domain (missing parts from reference TRBV5-4 and TRBJ2-2): ETGVTQSPTHLIKTRGQQVTLRCSSQSGHNTVSWYQQALGQGPQFIFQYYREEENGRGNFPPRFSGLQFPNYSSELNVNALELDDSALYLCASSLRGGLNTGELFFGEGSRLTVL.

The rearrangement uses TRBV7-2 and TRBJ2-3; D is possibly TRBD2 (6 bases). Trimming left V 6 bases short and J 4 bases short, with 14 bases between. Germline V gene sequence: CDR1 SGHTA, CDR2 FQGNSA. The CDR3 is 14 residues long. The CDR3 here is CASSGTGRADTQYF. The CDR3 DNA is TGTGCCAGCAGTGGGACTGGTCGCGCAGATACGCAGTATTTT.

In this sample, this clone turned up once. This chain links TRBV18 with TRBJ2-7; TRBD2 aligns across 13 bases. J was trimmed by 7 bases and V by 4 bases; bases with no gene match: 7. Looked up from germline, CDR1 is KGHSH and CDR2 is LQKENI. The CDR3 sequence is 15 residues long. CDR3 amino acids: CASSQGTSGIGEQYF. In DNA form, the CDR3 reads TGTGCCAGCTCACAAGGGACTAGCGGGATTGGGGAGCAGTACTTC.

The chain employs TRBV19 and TRBJ2-5, with D possibly matching TRBD1 (6 bases). In germline, CDR1 is LNHDA, CDR2 SQIVND (reference sequence). CDR3 length equals 12 residues. V was cut by 4 bases and J by 4 bases, with 7 bases left in between. The CDR3 sequence: CASSTRGETQYF. The CDR3 DNA reads TGTGCCAGTAGTACCAGGGGAGAGACCCAGTACTTC.

This rearrangement joins TRBV7-9 to TRBJ1-2, with TRBD1 as a possible D gene (5 bases). This CDR3 spans 17 amino acids. The germline V and J ends were trimmed by 5 bases and 3 bases, with 22 bases remaining between them. From germline, CDR1 is SEHNR and CDR2 FQNEAQ (reference sequence). The CDR3 DNA reads TGTGCCAGCAGCCCGCGGGGGTGGCGGGAGTTGGACTATGGCTACACCTTC. Amino acids: CASSPRGWRELDYGYTF. The full variable domain, completed using reference TRBV7-9 and TRBJ1-2, is DTGVSQNPRHKITKRGQNVTFRCDPISEHNRLYWYRQTLGQGPEFLTYFQNEAQLEKSRLLSDRFSAERPKGSFSTLEIQRTEQGDSAMYLCASSPRGWRELDYGYTFGSGTRLTVV.

The genes are TRBV14 and TRBJ2-2; perhaps TRBD1 as D (6 bases). The germline V gene has CDR1 SGHDN and CDR2 FVKESK. Trimming took 5 bases from V and 3 from J, leaving 13 bases between them. CDR3 length: 15 residues. CDR3 in DNA: TGTGCCAGCAGCAGGACAGCGTTTTACACCGGGGAGCTGTTTTTT. Amino acids: CASSRTAFYTGELFF.

V gene TRBV5-4 combines with J gene TRBJ1-1, with 7 bases matching TRBD1. The germline CDR1 and CDR2 sequences are SGHNT and YYREEE (reference sequence). CDR3 length: 15 amino acids. Losses at the gene ends were 5 bases for V and 3 bases for J; bases not matched to a gene: 10. The CDR3 protein is CASRRKQGSYTEAFF. CDR3 in DNA: TGTGCCAGCAGGAGAAAACAGGGGTCGTACACTGAAGCTTTCTTT.

The chain links TRBV28 to TRBJ1-1; a weak D match, TRBD1 (5 bases). The V gene's germline CDR1 is MDHEN and CDR2 SYDVKM. Trimming took off 5 bases at V and 3 bases at J, with 25 bases between the two ends. This CDR3 contains 18 residues. CDR3 DNA sequence: TGTGCCAGCAGTCCTTTACGGATAGGGGCTCGTAAAGACACTGAAGCTTTCTTT. Amino acids: CASSPLRIGARKDTEAFF.